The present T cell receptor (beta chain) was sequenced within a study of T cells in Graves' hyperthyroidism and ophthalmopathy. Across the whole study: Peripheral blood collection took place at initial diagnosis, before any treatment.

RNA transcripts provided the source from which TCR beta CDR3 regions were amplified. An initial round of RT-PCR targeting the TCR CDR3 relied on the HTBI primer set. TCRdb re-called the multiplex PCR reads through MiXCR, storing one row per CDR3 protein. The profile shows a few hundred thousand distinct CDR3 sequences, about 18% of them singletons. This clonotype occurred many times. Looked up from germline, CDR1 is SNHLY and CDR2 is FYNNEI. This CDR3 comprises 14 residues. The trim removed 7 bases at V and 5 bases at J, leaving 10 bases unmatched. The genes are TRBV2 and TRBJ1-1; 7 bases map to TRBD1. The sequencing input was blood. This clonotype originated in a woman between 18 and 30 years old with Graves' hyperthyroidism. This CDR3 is CASTSDRVGTEAFF. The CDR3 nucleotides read TGTGCCAGCACCTCAGACAGGGTAGGGACTGAAGCTTTCTTT.